This T cell receptor (beta chain) appears in the sequencing data of a study of breast tumors, draining lymph nodes, adjacent tissues. TCRdb independently ran MiXCR on the multiplex PCR reads; one entry per CDR3 protein. In the table there are about 200,000 distinct CDR3 sequences, nearly 35% of which are singletons. Axillary draining lymph nodes of breast cancer patients supplied the node samples. Findings and caveats of the study: Findings are consistent with lymph node origin and intratumoral expansion of most tumor T cells. Tumor repertoires ranked between lymph nodes and nontumor tissue in diversity, with V and J gene preferences. That most tumor T cells come from lymph nodes remained unproven. Luminal-like breast cancer showed significantly higher tumor–nontumor repertoire similarity than basal-like.

This clonotype came up many times. Its antigen is as yet unknown. The V gene end was trimmed by 5 bases and the J gene end by 5 bases; junction bases not matched to a gene: 7. Per the germline V gene, CDR1 is SGHAT and CDR2 is FQNNGV. CDR3 length: 16 residues. The chain joins TRBV11-2 to TRBJ2-5; 14 bases agree with TRBD2. The specimen was axillary lymph node tissue. The origin of this receptor is a female donor with breast cancer. Some clones in this sample may be carry-over from other donors' samples. CDR3 amino acids: CASSPGTSGSLETQYF. CDR3 coding DNA: TGTGCCAGCAGCCCAGGGACTAGCGGGAGTTTGGAGACCCAGTACTTC. Variable domain in full (rest from reference TRBV11-2 and TRBJ2-5): EAGVAQSPRYKIIEKRQSVAFWCNPISGHATLYWYQQILGQGPKLLIQFQNNGVVDDSQLPKDRFSAERLKGVDSTLKIQPAKLEDSAVYLCASSPGTSGSLETQYFGPGTRLLVL.